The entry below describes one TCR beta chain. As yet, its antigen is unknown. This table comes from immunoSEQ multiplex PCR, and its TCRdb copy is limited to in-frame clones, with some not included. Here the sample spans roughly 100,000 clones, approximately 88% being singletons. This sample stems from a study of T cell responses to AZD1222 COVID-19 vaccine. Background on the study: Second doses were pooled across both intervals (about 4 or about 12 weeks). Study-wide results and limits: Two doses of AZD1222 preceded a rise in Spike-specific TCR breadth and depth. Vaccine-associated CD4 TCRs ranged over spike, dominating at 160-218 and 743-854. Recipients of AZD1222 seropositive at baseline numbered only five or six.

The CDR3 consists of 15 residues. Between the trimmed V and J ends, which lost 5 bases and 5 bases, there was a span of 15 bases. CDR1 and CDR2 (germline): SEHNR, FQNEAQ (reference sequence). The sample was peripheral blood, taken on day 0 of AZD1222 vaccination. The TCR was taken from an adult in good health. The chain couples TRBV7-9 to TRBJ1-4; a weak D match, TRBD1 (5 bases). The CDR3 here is CASSNPWGMNEKLFF. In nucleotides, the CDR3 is TGTGCCAGCAGCAACCCTTGGGGCATGAATGAAAAACTGTTTTTT.